These 6 T cell receptor beta chains share one sample of origin, sequenced in a study of early T cells in non-severe SARS-CoV-2 infection. TCRdb used MiXCR to reprocess the 5' RACE reads, holding one entry per CDR3 protein. The profile shows around 83,000 distinct CDR3 sequences, approximately 12% of them singletons. This specimen consisted of whole blood, obtained at baseline. These receptors were taken from an adult who was a healthcare worker with PCR-confirmed SARS-CoV-2 infection or an uninfected control (not recorded which).

Only a few counts were recorded for this clonotype. This sequence joins TRBV7-9 and TRBJ2-7; no reliable D call. This CDR3 is built from 16 residues. The germline V gene has CDR1 SEHNR and CDR2 FQNEAQ (reference sequence). V shed 5 bases and J shed 2 bases, with 19 bases lying between them. CDR3 amino acids: CASSDSFLSITYEQYF. Written as DNA, the CDR3 is TGTGCCAGCAGCGATTCATTCCTATCTATAACCTACGAGCAGTACTTC.

In its sample, this clonotype was seen a few times. This chain's CDR3 is CASSLVLQNYGYTF. The DNA of the CDR3 is TGCGCCAGCAGCTTGGTACTACAGAACTATGGCTACACCTTC. This sequence joins TRBV5-1 and TRBJ1-2; D gene unclear. The germline V gene encodes CDR1 SGHRS and CDR2 YFSETQ. The length of the CDR3 is 14 residues. V lost 0 bases and J lost 2, with 8 bases in between.

This clonotype was recorded many times. This chain links TRBV2 with TRBJ1-3, with D perhaps matching TRBD1 (5 bases). The V end lost 7 bases, the J end lost 4 bases, and 14 bases lay between the germline ends. The CDR3 is made up of 14 amino acids. The germline CDR1 and CDR2 sequences are SNHLY and FYNNEI. CDR3 nucleotide sequence: TGTGCCAGCATCCCCGGGGACCTGGGAAACACCATATATTTT. Protein product: CASIPGDLGNTIYF. Looking up the rest from reference TRBV2 and TRBJ1-3 gives the full variable domain: EPEVTQTPSHQVTQMGQEVILRCVPISNHLYFYWYRQILGQKVEFLVSFYNNEISEKSEIFDDQFSVERPDGSNFTLKIRSTKLEDSAMYFCASIPGDLGNTIYFGEGSWLTVV.

The chain combines TRBV5-6 with TRBJ1-1; D remains ambiguous. Germline V CDR1 and CDR2: SGHDT, YYEEEE. This CDR3 comprises 13 residues. The V gene lost 3 bases and the J gene lost 3 bases, with 9 bases spanning the gap. CDR3 sequence: CASSWTRYTEAFF. DNA for the CDR3: TGTGCCAGCAGCTGGACTAGGTACACTGAAGCTTTCTTT. The whole variable domain, filled in from reference TRBV5-6 and TRBJ1-1, reads DAGVTQSPTHLIKTRGQQVTLRCSPKSGHDTVSWYQQALGQGPQFIFQYYEEEERQRGNFPDRFSGHQFPNYSSELNVNALLLGDSALYLCASSWTRYTEAFFGQGTRLTVV.

This clonotype has only a few counts. V is TRBV20-1 and J is TRBJ2-7; perhaps D is TRBD1 or TRBD2 (6 bases each). The V and J ends lost 2 bases and 5 bases respectively, with 16 bases between them. This CDR3 has 14 amino acids. Germline lookup yields CDR1 DFQATT and CDR2 SNEGSKA (reference sequence). The CDR3: CSARWEQGGDEQYF. The CDR3 DNA reads as TGCAGTGCTAGATGGGAACAGGGAGGCGACGAGCAGTACTTC.

The rearrangement uses TRBV5-1 and TRBJ2-7; no definite D call. This CDR3 is built from 12 residues. CDR1 SGHRS and CDR2 YFSETQ come from the germline V gene. The V end lost 0 bases, the J end lost 7 bases, and 8 bases lay between the germline ends. As DNA, the CDR3 is TGCGCCAGCAGCTTGGATTTGGCGGAGCAGTACTTC. Its protein product is CASSLDLAEQYF. Full variable domain (remainder filled in from reference TRBV5-1 and TRBJ2-7): KAGVTQTPRYLIKTRGQQVTLSCSPISGHRSVSWYQQTPGQGLQFLFEYFSETQRNKGNFPGRFSGRQFSNSRSEMNVSTLELGDSALYLCASSLDLAEQYFGPGTRLTVT.